Shown below are 11 T cell receptor beta chains from a single sample sequenced in a study of T cell repertoires in cytomegalovirus infection. TCRdb analysed the reads with MiXCR anew, one entry per CDR3 protein. The data contain around 750,000 distinct CDR3 sequences, roughly 33% of them singletons. These receptors are not linked to any known antigen. The sequencing used cultured CD8+ T cells from PBMCs, collected from culture after CMV antigen stimulation. These receptors were collected from a human donor in good health (CMV status not recorded). Some clones in this sample may be carry-over from other donors' samples.

The chain is built from TRBV6-5 and TRBJ2-5; D not resolved. V was pared by 5 bases and J by 5 bases, with 12 bases between. The CDR3 is 13 amino acids. Germline V gene sequence: CDR1 MNHEY, CDR2 SVGAGI. The CDR3 region has the DNA TGTGCCAGCAGTACCCTACTCTGGGAGACCCAGTACTTC. Its protein is CASSTLLWETQYF.

This clonotype was picked up many times. The chain has TRBV28 and TRBJ2-7; the match to TRBD1 covers 12 bases. CDR1 is MDHEN and CDR2 is SYDVKM in the germline V gene. V shed 6 bases and J 3 bases; nucleotides not matched to a gene: 18. The CDR3 runs 19 residues. CDR3 sequence reads: CASSSPRDRGRGFVYEQYF. CDR3 DNA sequence: TGTGCCAGCAGCTCCCCCAGGGACAGGGGGCGCGGGTTTGTCTACGAGCAGTACTTC.

This clonotype was seen a handful of times. V gene TRBV28 combines with J gene TRBJ2-3, with TRBD2 matching 11 bases. Germline trimming cut 3 bases from V and 0 bases from J; bases unmatched to any gene: 5. CDR1 is MDHEN and CDR2 is SYDVKM in the germline V gene. CDR3 length: 17 residues. The DNA for the CDR3 is TGTGCCAGCAGTTTTAGTCTAGCGGGGGGCAGCACAGATACGCAGTATTTT. Translation: CASSFSLAGGSTDTQYF. The full variable domain, its missing parts supplied by reference TRBV28 and TRBJ2-3, is DVKVTQSSRYLVKRTGEKVFLECVQDMDHENMFWYRQDPGLGLRLIYFSYDVKMKEKGDIPEGYSVSREKKERFSLILESASTNQTSMYLCASSFSLAGGSTDTQYFGPGTRLTVL.

The chain has TRBV27 and TRBJ1-2; D unresolved. The CDR3 has 13 amino acids. V lost 3 bases and J lost 1, with 6 bases in between. CDR1 and CDR2 from the germline V gene are MNHEY and SMNVEV (reference sequence). CDR3 sequence: CASSFGDNYGYTF. The CDR3 DNA is TGTGCCAGCAGTTTTGGGGATAACTATGGCTACACCTTC.

The J gene is TRBJ2-1, the V gene TRBV28; D possibly corresponds to TRBD1 (5 bases). Germline V gene lookup returns CDR1 MDHEN and CDR2 SYDVKM. The CDR3 is 16 amino acids. Between the trimmed V and J ends, which lost 5 bases and 3 bases, there was a span of 17 bases. The CDR3 DNA reads TGTGCCAGCAGTCCGCAAACAGGAGCCTACTACAATGAGCAGTTCTTC. Amino acids: CASSPQTGAYYNEQFF. The whole variable domain, remainder taken from reference TRBV28 and TRBJ2-1, is DVKVTQSSRYLVKRTGEKVFLECVQDMDHENMFWYRQDPGLGLRLIYFSYDVKMKEKGDIPEGYSVSREKKERFSLILESASTNQTSMYLCASSPQTGAYYNEQFFGPGTRLTVL.

Comments on this clonotype: One base away lies a much larger clone, so this may be a sequencing read error. The chain employs TRBV7-6 and TRBJ2-3; no clear D gene. Trimming took off 4 bases at V and 2 bases at J, with 10 bases between the two ends. Germline CDR1 is SGHVS and CDR2 is FNYEAQ. This CDR3 spans 14 amino acids. The CDR3 coding sequence is TGTGCCAGCAGCTACGTACCTTCCACAGATACGCAGTATTTT. The encoded protein is CASSYVPSTDTQYF.

This clonotype was observed a handful of times. This chain joins TRBV6-1 and TRBJ2-2; TRBD1 or TRBD2 may be the D gene (5 bases each). CDR1 is MNHNS, CDR2 SASEGT, per germline. V was shortened by 4 bases and J by 5 bases, with 26 bases between the two germline ends. The CDR3 totals 19 residues. The CDR3 sequence is CASSGRDGHTGTVTGELFF. CDR3 nucleotide sequence: TGTGCCAGCAGTGGCCGGGACGGCCATACCGGGACGGTTACCGGGGAGCTGTTTTTT.

This chain links TRBV28 with TRBJ1-4; no definite D call. Germline V gene sequence: CDR1 MDHEN, CDR2 SYDVKM. Trimming removed 6 bases from V and 7 bases from J, with 15 bases in between. This CDR3 comprises 14 residues. CDR3 DNA sequence: TGTGCCAGCAGCCGAGGGTGCGGCGGTGAAAAACTGTTTTTT. As protein: CASSRGCGGEKLFF.

This clonotype was picked up a small number of times. The chain employs TRBV4-3 and TRBJ2-3, with a tentative D call TRBD1 (6 bases). V lost 0 bases to trimming and J lost 5 bases, with 18 bases between them. The CDR3 contains 17 residues. In germline, CDR1 is LGHNA, CDR2 YSLEER. Written as DNA, the CDR3 is TGCGCCAGCAGCCAAGATCTTCGGGCAACCAGGGGAGATACGCAGTATTTT. Its translation is CASSQDLRATRGDTQYF.

This sequence joins TRBV5-6 and TRBJ2-7, with TRBD2 matching 9 bases. Germline V gene lookup returns CDR1 SGHDT and CDR2 YYEEEE. The CDR3 sequence is 15 residues long. The V segment lost 0 bases and the J segment 2 bases; nucleotides outside the gene matches: 3. The CDR3 loop reads CASSLVAGAAYEQYV. The CDR3 DNA follows: TGTGCCAGCAGCTTGGTAGCGGGGGCCGCCTACGAGCAGTACGTC.

The table lists this clonotype with a few counts. The rearrangement uses TRBV12-3 or TRBV12-4 and TRBJ1-1; D might be TRBD1 (6 bases). The V end was cut by 4 bases, the J end by 1 base, with 13 bases between. CDR3 size: 15 residues. CDR3 region: CASSSAGHPNTEAFF. In DNA, the CDR3 is TGTGCCAGCAGTTCCGCGGGACACCCGAACACTGAAGCTTTCTTT.